A single sample is the source of the 13 T cell receptor beta chains below, sequenced in a study of blood T cells in healthy people across ages. Then a second PCR, running roughly 7 to 12 cycles, was carried out with a sample-barcoded 5' primer and a J-beta primer mix. MiXCR was run by TCRdb on the 5' RACE reads, yielding one entry per CDR3 protein. The sample shows about 680,000 distinct CDR3 sequences, roughly 49% of them seen only once. Sample: blood. The receptor set was obtained from a woman in her sixties in good health.

This chain connects TRBV3-1 to TRBJ2-7; 8 bases match TRBD2. Germline CDR1 reads LGHDT; CDR2 reads YNNKEL (reference sequence). The V gene end was trimmed by 4 bases and the J gene end by 6 bases; junction bases not matched to a gene: 8. This CDR3 is built from 14 residues. This CDR3 is CASSLSGTPGEQYF. The CDR3 DNA reads as TGTGCCAGCAGCCTTAGCGGGACGCCTGGCGAGCAGTACTTC.

The genes are TRBV9 and TRBJ2-1, with 10 positions matching TRBD2. Germline assignment: CDR1 SGDLS and CDR2 YYNGEE. The CDR3 length is 13 residues. The V and J ends lost 7 bases and 8 bases, in that order; junction bases with no gene match: 6. The CDR3 DNA sequence: TGTGCCAGCGGTTTGAGCGGGAGGGATGAGCAGTTCTTC. Its protein is CASGLSGRDEQFF.

This clonotype appeared once. The chain has TRBV20-1 and TRBJ1-1; D is undetermined. The CDR3 length is 13 residues. The germline V and J ends were trimmed by 3 bases and 2 bases, with 10 bases remaining between them. Germline CDR1 reads DFQATT; CDR2 reads SNEGSKA (reference sequence). The CDR3 protein is CSASPGHNTEAFF. The CDR3 nucleotides read TGCAGTGCTAGTCCGGGCCATAACACTGAAGCTTTCTTT.

This clonotype has just a few counts. This sequence joins TRBV2 and TRBJ2-7; 7 bases align to TRBD2. The CDR3 is made up of 15 amino acids. J gave up 7 bases and V 2 bases, and 11 bases lay outside the gene matches. Germline V CDR1 and CDR2: SNHLY, FYNNEI. The CDR3 coding sequence is TGTGCCAGCAGTGAAACAGGACTAGGAATCGATGAGCAGTACTTC. Protein: CASSETGLGIDEQYF.

The V call is TRBV3-1, the J call TRBJ2-3; possibly TRBD2 for D (6 bases). The length of the CDR3 is 16 residues. V dropped 0 bases and J dropped 4 bases, with 14 bases sitting between them. Germline CDR1 is LGHDT and CDR2 is YNNKEL (reference sequence). This chain's CDR3 is CASSQEGPGAPDTQYF. The DNA of the CDR3 is TGTGCCAGCAGCCAAGAGGGCCCGGGAGCTCCAGATACGCAGTATTTT.

This clonotype was observed once. The rearrangement links TRBV5-1 to TRBJ2-1, with D perhaps matching TRBD2 (6 bases). The CDR3 spans 16 residues. Trimming took 2 bases from V and 0 from J, leaving 12 bases between them. Germline assignment: CDR1 SGHRS and CDR2 YFSETQ. CDR3 sequence: CASSFPGAVSYNEQFF. The DNA of the CDR3 is TGCGCCAGCAGCTTCCCGGGAGCAGTCTCCTACAATGAGCAGTTCTTC.

This clonotype was observed a handful of times. This chain joins TRBV7-2 and TRBJ1-2; the D gene is possibly TRBD1 (5 bases). The CDR3 sequence is 14 residues long. V lost 2 bases and J 4 bases, leaving 11 bases between the germline ends. The V gene's germline CDR1 is SGHTA and CDR2 FQGNSA. The CDR3 region is CASSLNLGRYGYTF. In nucleotides, the CDR3 is TGTGCCAGCAGCTTAAATCTGGGACGCTATGGCTACACCTTC.

This chain links TRBV5-1 with TRBJ2-7; 7 nucleotides match TRBD1. The CDR3 covers 16 residues. Germline CDR1 and CDR2: SGHRS and YFSETQ. The V segment lost 2 bases and the J segment 0 bases; nucleotides outside the gene matches: 8. The CDR3 bases are TGCGCCAGCAGCTTCAGGGGGATACCCAGCTCCTACGAGCAGTACTTC. Protein: CASSFRGIPSSYEQYF.

This clonotype came up a few times. The CDR3 loop reads CASSLEATSGSYEQYF. CDR3 in DNA: TGTGCCAGCAGCTTAGAGGCGACTAGTGGGTCCTACGAGCAGTACTTC. V is TRBV7-2 and J is TRBJ2-7, with D possibly being TRBD2 (6 bases). CDR1 is SGHTA and CDR2 is FQGNSA in the germline V gene. This CDR3 has 16 amino acids. With 1 base removed from V and 1 base from J, the gap between germline ends came to 14 bases.

The J gene is TRBJ2-2, the V gene TRBV20-1, with 11 bases that match TRBD2. This CDR3 spans 15 amino acids. The V segment lost 5 bases and the J segment 6 bases; nucleotides outside the gene matches: 8. Germline CDR1 reads DFQATT; CDR2 reads SNEGSKA (reference sequence). CDR3 in amino acids: CSAYTSGRFPGELFF. CDR3 DNA: TGCAGTGCTTATACTAGCGGGAGATTCCCCGGGGAGCTGTTTTTT.

This sequence joins TRBV29-1 and TRBJ2-3; perhaps TRBD2 as D (5 bases). The CDR3 length is 13 residues. In germline, CDR1 is SQVTM, CDR2 ANQGSEA. Trimming took off 8 bases at V and 5 bases at J, with 17 bases between the two ends. CDR3 sequence: CSLRARQVDTQYF. CDR3 nucleotides: TGCAGCCTGCGGGCCAGGCAGGTAGATACGCAGTATTTT.

In this sample, this clonotype turned up many times. The V gene is TRBV7-2, the J gene TRBJ1-2, with D perhaps matching TRBD1 (6 bases). The V gene lost 5 bases and the J gene lost 6 bases, with 16 bases spanning the gap. The CDR3 length is 14 residues. Germline loops: CDR1 SGHTA, CDR2 FQGNSA. CDR3 region: CASSPVGAGDGYTF. CDR3 DNA sequence: TGTGCCAGCAGCCCGGTTGGGGCAGGGGATGGCTACACCTTC.

The chain combines TRBV2 with TRBJ1-4; D call uncertain. Looked up from germline, CDR1 is SNHLY and CDR2 is FYNNEI. This CDR3 region has 21 residues. The V end was cut by 4 bases, the J end by 1 base, with 28 bases between. The CDR3 here is CASSGEVSEQIHFQTNEKLFF. The CDR3 coding sequence is TGTGCCAGCAGTGGGGAAGTATCGGAACAGATCCACTTCCAAACTAATGAAAAACTGTTTTTT.